This passage covers 26 T cell receptor beta chains from one sample sequenced in a study of T-cell memory formation after mild COVID-19. TCRdb re-analysed the 5' RACE reads in MiXCR, keeping a single row per CDR3 protein. The sample comprises approximately 290,000 distinct CDR3 sequences, roughly 19% of which are singletons, and around 21% rests with the top ten. Sequenced material: PBMCs or a T cell subset sorted from them (not recorded which). These receptors all stem from a man aged 18 to 35 who had mild COVID-19 (a few samples of this study predate the infection). Cell type and time point are not known.

This chain links TRBV11-2 with TRBJ2-7; a possible D gene is TRBD1 (6 bases). The germline gives CDR1 SGHAT, CDR2 FQNNGV. V was cut by 6 bases and J by 9 bases, with 12 bases left in between. The CDR3 runs to 11 residues. CDR3 sequence (DNA): TGTGCCAGCAGTCTACAGGGACGGCAGTACTTC. Protein: CASSLQGRQYF. Combining the CDR3 with reference TRBV11-2 and TRBJ2-7 gives the whole variable domain EAGVAQSPRYKIIEKRQSVAFWCNPISGHATLYWYQQILGQGPKLLIQFQNNGVVDDSQLPKDRFSAERLKGVDSTLKIQPAKLEDSAVYLCASSLQGRQYFGPGTRLTVT.

The chain links TRBV5-4 to TRBJ2-7; TRBD1 agrees at 7 bases. CDR1 and CDR2 (germline): SGHNT, YYREEE (reference sequence). V shed 0 bases and J 2 bases; nucleotides not matched to a gene: 2. This CDR3 region has 14 residues. CDR3 DNA: TGTGCCAGCAGCTTGGGACAGGGACCCTACGAGCAGTACTTC. It translates to CASSLGQGPYEQYF.

The V call is TRBV5-1, the J call TRBJ2-7; D might be TRBD1 (5 bases). The CDR3 extends over 14 amino acids. V gave up 2 bases and J gave up 6 bases, with 15 bases separating them. The V gene's germline CDR1 is SGHRS and CDR2 YFSETQ. CDR3 sequence: CASSFRSGQGEQYF. CDR3 nucleotides: TGCGCCAGCAGCTTCCGGTCAGGCCAGGGCGAGCAGTACTTC.

The V gene is TRBV6-5, the J gene TRBJ1-4, with 7 bases that match TRBD1. CDR3 length: 15 residues. V dropped 0 bases and J dropped 10; count of bases not matched to a gene: 8. Germline assignment: CDR1 MNHEY and CDR2 SVGAGI. The CDR3 nucleotides are TGTGCCAGCAGTTACTCCGGGACAGCTATAGGAAAACTGTTTTTT. It codes for CASSYSGTAIGKLFF.

This clonotype was seen more than once but under ten times. The chain carries TRBV7-9 and TRBJ1-1; unclear D gene. The CDR3 spans 14 residues. V gave up 2 bases and J gave up 7 bases, with 14 bases separating them. Per the germline V gene, CDR1 is SEHNR and CDR2 is FQNEAQ (reference sequence). CDR3 in DNA: TGTGCCAGCAGCTTATCCCCGGGGTGGGGTGAAGCTTTCTTT. Residues: CASSLSPGWGEAFF.

The table lists this clonotype with a few counts. V usage is TRBV29-1 and J usage is TRBJ1-2; D is possibly TRBD1 (5 bases). CDR3 length: 15 residues. Germline V gives CDR1 SQVTM, CDR2 ANQGSEA. Between the trimmed V and J ends, which lost 1 base and 4 bases, there was a span of 16 bases. CDR3 nucleotide sequence: TGCAGCGTTGAAGCACGGGGACGGCAGGTCTATGGCTACACCTTC. It is translated as CSVEARGRQVYGYTF.

V is TRBV11-2 and J is TRBJ1-1; maybe TRBD1 (6 bases). V lost 5 bases, J lost 7 bases, and 20 bases lay in between. The CDR3 is made up of 15 amino acids. Germline V gives CDR1 SGHAT, CDR2 FQNNGV. The CDR3 loop reads CASSPPPGQTIEAFF. In nucleotides, the CDR3 is TGTGCCAGCAGCCCGCCTCCGGGACAAACGATTGAAGCTTTCTTT.

The genes are TRBV7-2 and TRBJ1-4, with a possible D match to TRBD1 (5 bases). V gave up 1 base and J gave up 8 bases, with 11 bases separating them. The CDR3 runs 14 residues. Per the germline V gene, CDR1 is SGHTA and CDR2 is FQGNSA. Written as DNA, the CDR3 is TGTGCCAGCAGCTTAGATGGGGGTCACGAAAAACTGTTTTTT. Its translation: CASSLDGGHEKLFF.

This clonotype turned up a few times. The chain carries TRBV7-8 and TRBJ2-5; a possible D gene is TRBD1 (5 bases). The V end was cut by 6 bases, the J end by 3 bases, with 17 bases between. The germline gives CDR1 SGHVS, CDR2 FQNEAQ. This CDR3 has 15 amino acids. CDR3 loop: CASSQMGQGEETQYF. CDR3 coding DNA: TGTGCCAGCAGTCAGATGGGGCAGGGCGAAGAGACCCAGTACTTC.

This chain uses TRBV6-2 or TRBV6-3 with TRBJ2-5; 7 bases map to TRBD1. CDR3 length equals 12 residues. The V and J ends lost 5 bases and 9 bases, in that order; junction bases with no gene match: 6. Germline loops: CDR1 MNHEY, CDR2 SVGEGT. CDR3 loop: CASSQGERSQYF. CDR3 in DNA: TGTGCCAGCAGTCAGGGGGAAAGGTCCCAGTACTTC.

As to this clonotype: This may come from a read error, since a much larger clone is one base off. CDR3 DNA sequence: TGTGCCAGCAGCACCCAGGGGCCCAATGAGCAGTTCTTC. Residues: CASSTQGPNEQFF. The chain joins TRBV7-2 to TRBJ2-1, with D possibly being TRBD1 (6 bases). Trimming removed 5 bases from V and 6 bases from J, with 11 bases in between. Germline V gives CDR1 SGHTA, CDR2 FQGNSA. The CDR3 totals 13 residues.

This clonotype was seen repeatedly, ten times or more. This chain connects TRBV30 to TRBJ2-4; D may be TRBD1 (6 bases). The germline CDR1 and CDR2 sequences are GTSNPN and SVGIG (reference sequence). With 4 bases removed from V and 0 bases from J, the gap between germline ends came to 10 bases. The CDR3 sequence is 14 residues long. Written as DNA, the CDR3 is TGTGCCTGGAATACAGGGACAGCCAAAAACATTCAGTACTTC. Translating gives CAWNTGTAKNIQYF.

This clonotype was recorded a few times. The V and J genes are TRBV3-1 and TRBJ2-1; D is perhaps TRBD2 (6 bases). The CDR3 is 17 amino acids. Trimming removed 3 bases from V and 0 bases from J, with 15 bases in between. Germline V gives CDR1 LGHDT, CDR2 YNNKEL (reference sequence). As DNA, the CDR3 is TGTGCCAGCAGCCAGGAATCTAGCGCCAGCTCCTACAATGAGCAGTTCTTC. It yields the protein CASSQESSASSYNEQFF.

This clonotype appeared many times. The chain links TRBV9 to TRBJ2-3; D is uncertain. The CDR3 has 13 amino acids. Trimming took off 2 bases at V and 4 bases at J, with 8 bases between the two ends. Looked up from germline, CDR1 is SGDLS and CDR2 is YYNGEE. The CDR3 here is CASSVHPADTQYF. The DNA of the CDR3 is TGTGCCAGCAGCGTCCACCCCGCAGATACGCAGTATTTT.

This clonotype was detected only a few times. The chain has TRBV27 and TRBJ1-5; no reliable D call. Trimming pared 5 bases from V and 6 bases from J, leaving 14 bases between. The CDR3 spans 14 residues. Germline CDR1 reads MNHEY; CDR2 reads SMNVEV (reference sequence). CDR3 residues: CASSAAFGGQPQHF. CDR3 sequence (DNA): TGTGCCAGCAGTGCGGCATTCGGAGGTCAGCCCCAGCATTTT.

This clonotype was observed a handful of times. The chain is built from TRBV28 and TRBJ2-2, with D perhaps matching TRBD2 (6 bases). CDR3 length: 15 amino acids. The V end was cut by 6 bases, the J end by 7 bases, with 18 bases between. Germline assignment: CDR1 MDHEN and CDR2 SYDVKM. CDR3 protein: CASSEAGDLYGELFF. Written as DNA, the CDR3 is TGTGCCAGCAGCGAAGCGGGTGACCTGTACGGGGAGCTGTTTTTT. Full variable domain (remainder filled in from reference TRBV28 and TRBJ2-2): DVKVTQSSRYLVKRTGEKVFLECVQDMDHENMFWYRQDPGLGLRLIYFSYDVKMKEKGDIPEGYSVSREKKERFSLILESASTNQTSMYLCASSEAGDLYGELFFGEGSRLTVL.

This clonotype came up a few times. V gene TRBV9 combines with J gene TRBJ2-5; TRBD1 might be the D (5 bases). In germline, CDR1 is SGDLS, CDR2 YYNGEE. V dropped 2 bases and J dropped 4 bases, with 12 bases sitting between them. The CDR3 contains 14 residues. CDR3 sequence: CASSVAWGGETQYF. CDR3 DNA sequence: TGTGCCAGCAGCGTGGCTTGGGGCGGAGAGACCCAGTACTTC.

This clonotype was seen more than once but under ten times. The chain combines TRBV28 with TRBJ1-2, with D unclear. Germline CDR1 MDHEN, CDR2 SYDVKM. V was clipped by 2 bases and J by 4 bases, with 8 bases between them. The CDR3 length is 13 residues. The DNA of the CDR3 is TGTGCCAGCAGTTTAGGAGGGCGCTATGGCTACACCTTC. Translated: CASSLGGRYGYTF.

The chain joins TRBV24-1 to TRBJ2-5; D is unresolved. This CDR3 spans 13 amino acids. The germline CDR1 and CDR2 sequences are KGHDR and SFDVKD. V was trimmed by 5 bases and J by 0 bases, leaving 6 bases between them. The CDR3: CATSVVDQETQYF. The CDR3 DNA reads as TGTGCCACCAGTGTCGTCGACCAAGAGACCCAGTACTTC.

This clonotype was recorded a few times. V gene TRBV6-1 combines with J gene TRBJ1-5; D not certain. Germline assignment: CDR1 MNHNS and CDR2 SASEGT. The CDR3 covers 14 residues. The V end was cut by 10 bases, the J end by 2 bases, with 15 bases between. Here the CDR3 reads CATVRVRGNQPQHF. Written as DNA, the CDR3 is TGTGCCACCGTGAGGGTAAGGGGCAATCAGCCCCAGCATTTT.

This clonotype turned up a few times. The CDR3 protein is CSVEGGGREQYF. DNA of the CDR3: TGCAGCGTTGAGGGGGGAGGGCGCGAGCAGTACTTC. V usage is TRBV29-1 and J usage is TRBJ2-7; 7 nucleotides line up with TRBD2. The CDR3 totals 12 residues. Per the germline V gene, CDR1 is SQVTM and CDR2 is ANQGSEA. V lost 3 bases and J lost 6; bases outside the gene matches: 5.

The CDR3 loop is CASNSGTLRWTDTQYF. The CDR3 DNA reads TGTGCCAGCAACTCGGGGACCCTGAGGTGGACAGATACGCAGTATTTT. J is TRBJ2-3 and V is TRBV7-2; either TRBD1 or TRBD2 may supply D (5 bases each). The germline gives CDR1 SGHTA, CDR2 FQGNSA. Trimming shortened V by 7 bases and J by 3 bases, and 20 bases separated the two germline ends. This CDR3 has 16 residues.

This clonotype was detected many times. V is TRBV7-2 and J is TRBJ1-5; D unresolved. Trimming took 4 bases from V and 2 from J, leaving 9 bases between them. The CDR3 loop spans 14 amino acids. CDR1 is SGHTA and CDR2 is FQGNSA in the germline V gene. CDR3 region: CASSSRVGNQPQHF. Here the CDR3 DNA reads TGTGCCAGCAGCTCCCGGGTCGGCAATCAGCCCCAGCATTTT.

The gene calls are TRBV28 and TRBJ1-2, with 7 bases that match TRBD1. CDR1 and CDR2 from the germline V gene are MDHEN and SYDVKM. This CDR3 is 13 amino acids long. The trim removed 6 bases at V and 8 bases at J, leaving 9 bases unmatched. The DNA of the CDR3 is TGTGCCAGCAGAATCACAGGGGCGCGGGGCTACACCTTC. Residues: CASRITGARGYTF.

Only a few counts were recorded for this clonotype. The genes are TRBV6-1 and TRBJ2-7; D is unresolved. The CDR3 extends over 14 amino acids. Trimming removed 5 bases from V and 0 bases from J, with 11 bases in between. Per germline, CDR1 MNHNS and CDR2 SASEGT. The CDR3 nucleotides read TGTGCCAGCAGTCTTAGCTGGGGCTCCTACGAGCAGTACGTC. This encodes CASSLSWGSYEQYV.

This clonotype has a count of ten or more. The V gene is TRBV6-5, the J gene TRBJ2-1; D call uncertain. The V gene's germline CDR1 is MNHEY and CDR2 SVGAGI. The CDR3 has 11 amino acids. V lost 2 bases and J 10 bases, leaving 6 bases between the germline ends. CDR3 nucleotide sequence: TGTGCCAGCAGTTACGGTGGGGAGCAGTTCTTC. Its protein is CASSYGGEQFF.